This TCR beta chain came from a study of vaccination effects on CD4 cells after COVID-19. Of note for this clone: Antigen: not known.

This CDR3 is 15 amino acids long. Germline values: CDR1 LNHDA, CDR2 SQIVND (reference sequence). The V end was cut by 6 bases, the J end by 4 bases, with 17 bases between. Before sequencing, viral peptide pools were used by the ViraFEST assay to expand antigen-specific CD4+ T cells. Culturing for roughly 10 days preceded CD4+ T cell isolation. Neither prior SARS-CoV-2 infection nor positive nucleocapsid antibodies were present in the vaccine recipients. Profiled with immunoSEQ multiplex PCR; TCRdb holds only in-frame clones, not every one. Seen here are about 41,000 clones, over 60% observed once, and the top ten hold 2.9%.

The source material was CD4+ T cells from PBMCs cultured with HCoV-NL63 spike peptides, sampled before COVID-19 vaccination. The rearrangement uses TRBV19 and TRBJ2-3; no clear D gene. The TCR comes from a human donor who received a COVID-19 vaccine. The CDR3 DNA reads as TGTGCCAGTAGGGGGTCGGCCCTAGGGTCAGATACGCAGTATTTT. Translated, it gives CASRGSALGSDTQYF.